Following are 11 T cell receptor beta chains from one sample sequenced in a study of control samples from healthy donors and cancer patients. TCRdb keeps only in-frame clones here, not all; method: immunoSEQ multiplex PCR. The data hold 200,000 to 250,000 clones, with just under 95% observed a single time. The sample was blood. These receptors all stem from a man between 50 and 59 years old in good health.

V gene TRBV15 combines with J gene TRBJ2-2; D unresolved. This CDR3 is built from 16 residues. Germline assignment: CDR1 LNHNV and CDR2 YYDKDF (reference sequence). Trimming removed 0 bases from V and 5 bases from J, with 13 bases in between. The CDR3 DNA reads TGTGCCACCAGCAGAGAGGGCAGACCTAAGACCGGGGAGCTGTTTTTT. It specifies CATSREGRPKTGELFF.

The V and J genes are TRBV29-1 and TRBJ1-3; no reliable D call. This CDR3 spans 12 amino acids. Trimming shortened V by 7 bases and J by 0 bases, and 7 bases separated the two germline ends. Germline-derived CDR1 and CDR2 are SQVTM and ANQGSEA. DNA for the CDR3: TGCAGCGCTGCTGGCTCTGGAAACACCATATATTTT. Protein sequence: CSAAGSGNTIYF. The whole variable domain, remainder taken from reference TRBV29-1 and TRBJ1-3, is SAVISQKPSRDICQRGTSLTIQCQVDSQVTMMFWYRQQPGQSLTLIATANQGSEATYESGFVIDKFPISRPNLTFSTLTVSNMSPEDSSIYLCSAAGSGNTIYFGEGSWLTVV.

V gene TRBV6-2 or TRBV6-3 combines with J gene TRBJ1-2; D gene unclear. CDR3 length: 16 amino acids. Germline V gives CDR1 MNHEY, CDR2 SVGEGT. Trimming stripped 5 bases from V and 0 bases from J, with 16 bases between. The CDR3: CASSARDRPANYGYTF. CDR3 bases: TGTGCCAGCAGTGCCCGGGATCGACCTGCTAACTATGGCTACACCTTC.

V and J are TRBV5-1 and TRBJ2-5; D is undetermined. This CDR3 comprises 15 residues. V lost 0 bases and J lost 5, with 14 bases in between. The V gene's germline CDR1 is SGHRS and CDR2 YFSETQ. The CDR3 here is CASSLGDAASETQYF. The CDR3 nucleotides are TGCGCCAGCAGCTTGGGTGACGCCGCTTCGGAGACCCAGTACTTC. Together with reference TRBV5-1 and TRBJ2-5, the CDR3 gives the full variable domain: KAGVTQTPRYLIKTRGQQVTLSCSPISGHRSVSWYQQTPGQGLQFLFEYFSETQRNKGNFPGRFSGRQFSNSRSEMNVSTLELGDSALYLCASSLGDAASETQYFGPGTRLLVL.

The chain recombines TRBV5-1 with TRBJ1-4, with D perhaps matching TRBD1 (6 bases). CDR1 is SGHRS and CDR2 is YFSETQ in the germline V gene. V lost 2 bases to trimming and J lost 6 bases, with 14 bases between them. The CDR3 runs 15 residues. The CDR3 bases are TGCGCCAGCAGCTTCCCAGGGGCAGGAGATGAAAAACTGTTTTTT. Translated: CASSFPGAGDEKLFF.

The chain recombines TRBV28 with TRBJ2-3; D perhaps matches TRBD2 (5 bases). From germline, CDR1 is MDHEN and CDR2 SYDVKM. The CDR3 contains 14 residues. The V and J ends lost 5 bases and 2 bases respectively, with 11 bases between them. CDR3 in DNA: TGTGCCAGCAGTACCGGGGTACCCACAGATACGCAGTATTTT. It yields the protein CASSTGVPTDTQYF.

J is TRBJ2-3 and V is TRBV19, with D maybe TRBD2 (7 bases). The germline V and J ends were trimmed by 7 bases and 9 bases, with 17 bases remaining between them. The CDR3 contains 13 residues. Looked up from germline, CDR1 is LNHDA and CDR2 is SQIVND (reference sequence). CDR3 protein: CASKGGERLTQYF. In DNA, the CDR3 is TGTGCCAGTAAGGGGGGGGAACGTTTAACGCAGTATTTT.

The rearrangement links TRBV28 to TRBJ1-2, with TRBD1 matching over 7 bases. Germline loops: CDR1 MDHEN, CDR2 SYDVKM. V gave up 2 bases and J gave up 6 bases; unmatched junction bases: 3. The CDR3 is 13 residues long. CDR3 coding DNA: TGTGCCAGCAGTTTAGCAGGGGGAAATGGCTACACCTTC. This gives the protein CASSLAGGNGYTF.

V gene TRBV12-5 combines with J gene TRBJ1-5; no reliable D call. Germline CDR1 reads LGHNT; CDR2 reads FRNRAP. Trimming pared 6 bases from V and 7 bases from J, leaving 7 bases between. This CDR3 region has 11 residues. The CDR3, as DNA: TGTGCTAGTGGCCACGACCAGCCCCAGCATTTT. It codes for CASGHDQPQHF.

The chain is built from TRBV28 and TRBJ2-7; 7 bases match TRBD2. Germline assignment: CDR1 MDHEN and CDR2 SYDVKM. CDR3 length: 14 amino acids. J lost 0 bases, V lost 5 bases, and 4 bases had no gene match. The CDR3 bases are TGTGCCAGCAGTCCGGGACTAAGCTCCTACGAGCAGTACGTC. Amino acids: CASSPGLSSYEQYV.

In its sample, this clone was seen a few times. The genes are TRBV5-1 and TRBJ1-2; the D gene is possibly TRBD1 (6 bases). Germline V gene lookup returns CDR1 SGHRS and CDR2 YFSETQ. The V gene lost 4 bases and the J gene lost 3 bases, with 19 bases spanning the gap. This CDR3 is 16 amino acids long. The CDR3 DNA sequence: TGCGCCAGCAGCCCCGGCGGAGTAACAGGGTACTATGGCTACACCTTC. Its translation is CASSPGGVTGYYGYTF.